Below are 3 T cell receptor beta chains sequenced from a single sample in a study of cytomegalovirus exposure and HLA in healthy donors. Vbeta (60) and Jbeta (13) primers were used in the PCR. Some clones are missing from TCRdb's copy, which holds only in-frame ones; the method was immunoSEQ multiplex PCR. The profile shows about 140,000 clones, roughly 80% of them singletons. Sequencing was carried out using PBMCs. These receptors all come from a man aged 18 to 30 in good health and CMV-seronegative.

The chain recombines TRBV6-6 with TRBJ1-2; no firm D call. Trimming removed 0 bases from V and 8 bases from J, with 13 bases in between. This CDR3 is 14 amino acids long. The germline CDR1 and CDR2 sequences are MNHNY and SVGAGI (reference sequence). CDR3 region: CASSYSVSQWGYTF. The CDR3 region has the DNA TGTGCCAGCAGTTACTCGGTCAGTCAATGGGGCTACACCTTC.

The V gene is TRBV6-6, the J gene TRBJ1-2; 8 bases are a match to TRBD1. V lost 5 bases and J lost 3; bases outside the gene matches: 8. Germline CDR1 is MNHNY and CDR2 is SVGAGI (reference sequence). The CDR3 runs to 15 residues. Here the CDR3 DNA reads TGTGCCAGCAGTCGCGGGACAGGTCTCCACTATGGCTACACCTTC. The encoded protein is CASSRGTGLHYGYTF.

The V and J genes are TRBV29-1 and TRBJ1-4; 8 nucleotides agree with TRBD1. The ends lost 5 bases at V and 5 bases at J; junction bases unmatched: 7. CDR3 length: 14 residues. The V gene's germline CDR1 is SQVTM and CDR2 ANQGSEA. The CDR3: CSVTQGALNEKLFF. CDR3 bases: TGCAGCGTTACGCAGGGGGCTCTAAATGAAAAACTGTTTTTT.